This passage covers 7 T cell receptor beta chains from one sample sequenced in a study of blood T cell repertoires in COVID-19. TCRdb's copy holds only in-frame clones and misses some; the assay was immunoSEQ multiplex PCR. The sample lists some 130,000 clones; 75% to 90% were seen once. The specimen sequenced was PBMCs or T cells enriched from blood (not recorded which). The receptor source for this set is a woman aged 50 to 60 who had recovered from COVID-19.

V and J are TRBV4-2 and TRBJ2-1; 13 nucleotides agree with TRBD2. Germline trimming cut 5 bases from V and 11 bases from J; bases unmatched to any gene: 6. Germline V gives CDR1 LGHNA, CDR2 YNFKEQ. This CDR3 region has 14 residues. CDR3 DNA sequence: TGTGCCAGCAGCTCCGGGACTAGCGGGGAGAAGCAGTTCTTC. Its translation is CASSSGTSGEKQFF.

This chain connects TRBV19 to TRBJ1-1; D is uncertain. V lost 6 bases to trimming and J lost 8 bases, with 19 bases between them. The CDR3 spans 14 residues. Germline lookup yields CDR1 LNHDA and CDR2 SQIVND (reference sequence). The CDR3 here is CASSKLRGFREAFF. CDR3 nucleotides: TGTGCCAGTAGCAAACTTCGGGGATTCCGAGAAGCTTTCTTT.

The chain couples TRBV7-3 to TRBJ1-1, with D possibly matching TRBD1 (5 bases). Trimming pared 0 bases from V and 4 bases from J, leaving 6 bases between. The CDR3 contains 13 residues. Germline V gene lookup returns CDR1 SGHTA and CDR2 FQGTGA. In nucleotides, the CDR3 is TGTGCCAGCAGCTTAACGGGGGGCACTGAAGCTTTCTTT. This codes for CASSLTGGTEAFF.

V gene TRBV24-1 combines with J gene TRBJ2-3, with D possibly TRBD2 on 6 matching bases. Trimming removed 3 bases at V and 1 base at J, with 16 bases between. Germline V gene lookup returns CDR1 KGHDR and CDR2 SFDVKD. The CDR3 length is 17 residues. This chain's CDR3 is CATSDPRSGQGTDTQYF. The CDR3 DNA reads as TGTGCCACCAGTGATCCACGAAGCGGGCAAGGCACAGATACGCAGTATTTT.

V usage is TRBV9 and J usage is TRBJ1-2; 7 nucleotides align to TRBD1. Trimming took 0 bases from V and 2 from J; bases not matched to a gene: 10. The CDR3 consists of 17 residues. Looked up from germline, CDR1 is SGDLS and CDR2 is YYNGEE. This CDR3 reads CASSVETGPIRNYGYTF. The CDR3 nucleotides are TGTGCCAGCAGCGTAGAGACAGGGCCCATACGAAACTATGGCTACACCTTC.

This rearrangement joins TRBV12-3 or TRBV12-4 to TRBJ1-4, with 7 nucleotides matching TRBD1. The CDR3 loop spans 13 amino acids. Unmatched junction bases numbered 5, after V lost 6 bases and J lost 7 bases. In nucleotides, the CDR3 is TGTGCCAGCAGCCCAGACAGGGTTGAAAAACTGTTTTTT. Protein: CASSPDRVEKLFF.

The rearrangement uses TRBV10-1 and TRBJ2-1, with 7 bases fitting TRBD2. The CDR3 loop spans 15 amino acids. The trim removed 8 bases at V and 1 base at J, leaving 8 bases unmatched. Per the germline V gene, CDR1 is WNHNN and CDR2 is SYGVQD (reference sequence). The CDR3: CASGVGGGSYNEQFF. DNA for the CDR3: TGCGCCAGCGGGGTTGGCGGGGGATCCTACAATGAGCAGTTCTTC.